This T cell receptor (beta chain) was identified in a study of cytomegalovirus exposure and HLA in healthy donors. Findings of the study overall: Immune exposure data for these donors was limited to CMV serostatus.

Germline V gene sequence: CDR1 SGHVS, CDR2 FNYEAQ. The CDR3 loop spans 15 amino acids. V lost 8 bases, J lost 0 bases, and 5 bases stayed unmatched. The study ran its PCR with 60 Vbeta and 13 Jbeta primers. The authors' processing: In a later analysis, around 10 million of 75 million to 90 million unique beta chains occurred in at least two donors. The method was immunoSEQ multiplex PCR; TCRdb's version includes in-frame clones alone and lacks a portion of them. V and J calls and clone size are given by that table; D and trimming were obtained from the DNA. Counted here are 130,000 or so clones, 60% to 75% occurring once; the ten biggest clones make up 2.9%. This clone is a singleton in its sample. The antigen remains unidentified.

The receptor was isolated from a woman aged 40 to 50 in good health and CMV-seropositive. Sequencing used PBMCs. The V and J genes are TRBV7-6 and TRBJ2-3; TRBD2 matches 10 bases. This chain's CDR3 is CASGRLAGSTDTQYF. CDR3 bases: TGTGCCAGCGGAAGACTAGCGGGCAGCACAGATACGCAGTATTTT.